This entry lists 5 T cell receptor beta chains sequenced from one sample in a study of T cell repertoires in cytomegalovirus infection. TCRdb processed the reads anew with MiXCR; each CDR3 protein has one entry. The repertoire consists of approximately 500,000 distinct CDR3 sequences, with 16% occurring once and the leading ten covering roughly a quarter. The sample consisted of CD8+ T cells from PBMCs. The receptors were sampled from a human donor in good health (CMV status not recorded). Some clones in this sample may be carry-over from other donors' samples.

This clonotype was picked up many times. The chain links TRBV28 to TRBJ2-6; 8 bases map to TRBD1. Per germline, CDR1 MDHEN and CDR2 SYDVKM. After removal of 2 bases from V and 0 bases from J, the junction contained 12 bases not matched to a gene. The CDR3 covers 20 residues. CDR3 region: CASSLSRGQGRISGANVLTF. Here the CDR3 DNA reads TGTGCCAGCAGTTTAAGTAGAGGACAGGGAAGAATCTCTGGGGCCAACGTCCTGACTTTC.

The CDR3 DNA sequence: TGTGCCAGCCAGCCCGGGGGAGGGCCTATTTACGAGCAGTACTTC. Protein sequence: CASQPGGGPIYEQYF. The chain joins TRBV18 to TRBJ2-7, with 7 bases fitting TRBD2. Germline trimming cut 8 bases from V and 4 bases from J; bases unmatched to any gene: 14. Germline V gene lookup returns CDR1 KGHSH and CDR2 LQKENI. The CDR3 contains 15 residues.

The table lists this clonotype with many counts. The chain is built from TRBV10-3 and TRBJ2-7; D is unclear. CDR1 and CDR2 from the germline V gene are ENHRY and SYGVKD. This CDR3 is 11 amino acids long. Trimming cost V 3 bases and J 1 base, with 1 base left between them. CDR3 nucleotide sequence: TGTGCCATCAGTGATTCCTACGAGCAGTACTTC. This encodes CAISDSYEQYF.

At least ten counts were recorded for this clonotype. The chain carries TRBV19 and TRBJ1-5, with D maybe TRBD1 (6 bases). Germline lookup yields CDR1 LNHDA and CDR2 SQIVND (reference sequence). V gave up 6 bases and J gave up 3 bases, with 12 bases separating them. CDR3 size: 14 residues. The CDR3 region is CASRRGQNNQPQHF. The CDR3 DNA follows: TGTGCCAGTAGGAGAGGACAGAACAATCAGCCCCAGCATTTT. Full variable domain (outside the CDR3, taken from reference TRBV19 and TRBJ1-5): DGGITQSPKYLFRKEGQNVTLSCEQNLNHDAMYWYRQDPGQGLRLIYYSQIVNDFQKGDIAEGYSVSREKKESFPLTVTSAQKNPTAFYLCASRRGQNNQPQHFGDGTRLSIL.

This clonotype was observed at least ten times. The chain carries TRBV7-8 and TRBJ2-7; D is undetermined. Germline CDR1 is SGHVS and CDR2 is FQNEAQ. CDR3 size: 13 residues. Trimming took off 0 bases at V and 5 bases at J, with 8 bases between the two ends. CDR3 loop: CASSLAYVNEQYF. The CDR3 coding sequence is TGTGCCAGCAGCTTAGCGTACGTCAACGAGCAGTACTTC.